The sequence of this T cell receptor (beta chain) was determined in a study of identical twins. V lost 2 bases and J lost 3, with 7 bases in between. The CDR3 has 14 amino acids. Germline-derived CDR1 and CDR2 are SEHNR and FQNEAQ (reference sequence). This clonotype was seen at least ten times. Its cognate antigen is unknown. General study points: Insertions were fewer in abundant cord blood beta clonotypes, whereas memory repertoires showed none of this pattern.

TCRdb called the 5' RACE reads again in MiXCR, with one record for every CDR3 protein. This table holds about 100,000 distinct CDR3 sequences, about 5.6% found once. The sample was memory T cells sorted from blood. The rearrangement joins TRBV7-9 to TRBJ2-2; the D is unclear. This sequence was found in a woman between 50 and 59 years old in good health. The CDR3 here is CASSLSEYTGELFF. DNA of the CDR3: TGTGCCAGCAGCTTAAGCGAATACACCGGGGAGCTGTTTTTT.